Each of the 29 T cell receptor beta chains below was sequenced from the same sample in a study of blood T cell repertoires in COVID-19. Assay: immunoSEQ multiplex PCR; the TCRdb copy retains only in-frame clones and omits some. The table lists fewer than 50,000 clones, roughly 70% of them singletons. The sequenced material came from peripheral blood. All receptors derive from a man aged 70-80 years with COVID-19, enrolled during active disease.

The chain uses TRBV29-1 and TRBJ1-5; TRBD1 agrees at 10 bases. The junction had 1 base not matched to a gene; V was cut back by 4 bases and J by 4 bases. Looked up from germline, CDR1 is SQVTM and CDR2 is ANQGSEA. This CDR3 has 13 residues. Written as DNA, the CDR3 is TGCAGCGTTGGGGACAGGGGAAATCAGCCCCAGCATTTT. This encodes CSVGDRGNQPQHF.

V usage is TRBV5-1 and J usage is TRBJ2-2, with D uncertain. The length of the CDR3 is 13 residues. V was cut by 0 bases and J by 5 bases, with 5 bases left in between. CDR1 SGHRS and CDR2 YFSETQ come from the germline V gene. The CDR3 region is CASSLVQTGELFF. DNA of the CDR3: TGCGCCAGCAGCTTGGTACAAACCGGGGAGCTGTTTTTT.

The chain uses TRBV7-8 and TRBJ1-1; D is unresolved. CDR1 SGHVS and CDR2 FQNEAQ come from the germline V gene. The CDR3 loop spans 14 amino acids. V lost 4 bases, J lost 1 base, and 10 bases lay in between. CDR3 in DNA: TGTGCCAGCAGCTCGGAGGGATGGAACACTGAAGCTTTCTTT. This codes for CASSSEGWNTEAFF.

This sequence joins TRBV19 and TRBJ2-2; the D gene is possibly TRBD2 (5 bases). The germline V gene has CDR1 LNHDA and CDR2 SQIVND (reference sequence). V lost 3 bases and J 2 bases, leaving 10 bases between the germline ends. The CDR3 contains 15 residues. CDR3 DNA sequence: TGTGCCAGTAGTATTTCCGGGGTCAACACCGGGGAGCTGTTTTTT. Its protein is CASSISGVNTGELFF.

The chain employs TRBV6-5 and TRBJ1-2; 7 bases line up with TRBD1. CDR1 MNHEY and CDR2 SVGAGI come from the germline V gene. This CDR3 has 14 amino acids. V lost 7 bases and J lost 5; bases outside the gene matches: 10. CDR3 in amino acids: CASTPGQATYGYTF. CDR3 coding DNA: TGTGCCAGCACCCCCGGACAGGCTACGTATGGCTACACCTTC.

A few counts support this clone. The chain combines TRBV5-1 with TRBJ2-7, with 7 bases aligning to TRBD2. There are 15 residues in the CDR3. Germline V gene data show CDR1 as SGHRS and CDR2 as YFSETQ. Trimming cost V 7 bases and J 4 bases; bases outside gene matches: 14. This CDR3 is CASGEGTGPSYEQYF. CDR3 coding DNA: TGCGCCAGCGGGGAGGGGACTGGCCCCTCGTACGAGCAGTACTTC.

About this clone itself: The junction and the germline gene differ at one end; a read error may be behind it. The chain uses TRBV7-9 and TRBJ1-4, with D perhaps matching TRBD1 (5 bases). Germline V gene data show CDR1 as SEHNR and CDR2 as FQNEAQ (reference sequence). The length of the CDR3 is 12 residues. The CDR3 is CVSSLEEGKLFF. CDR3 DNA sequence: TGTGTCAGCAGCTTGGAGGAGGGGAAACTGTTTTTT. Variable domain in full (rest from reference TRBV7-9 and TRBJ1-4): DTGVSQNPRHKITKRGQNVTFRCDPISEHNRLYWYRQTLGQGPEFLTYFQNEAQLEKSRLLSDRFSAERPKGSFSTLEIQRTEQGDSAMYLCVSSLEEGKLFFGSGTQLSVL.

The CDR3 loop reads CASSQDSVNYGYTF. The CDR3 DNA reads TGTGCCAGCAGCCAAGATTCAGTTAACTATGGCTACACCTTC. This chain joins TRBV4-2 and TRBJ1-2; D not certain. V was trimmed by 0 bases and J by 1 base, leaving 6 bases between them. The CDR3 runs 14 residues. Germline CDR1 is LGHNA and CDR2 is YNFKEQ.

The chain links TRBV7-2 to TRBJ1-1; D perhaps matches TRBD1 (6 bases). This CDR3 has 17 amino acids. Trimming shortened V by 5 bases and J by 11 bases, and 30 bases separated the two germline ends. Looked up from germline, CDR1 is SGHTA and CDR2 is FQGNSA. CDR3 residues: CASSAGVFIPNTDGAFF. CDR3 nucleotides: TGTGCCAGCAGCGCAGGGGTCTTCATCCCGAACACTGATGGGGCTTTCTTT.

The gene calls are TRBV18 and TRBJ2-7; TRBD1 agrees at 10 bases. CDR3 size: 18 residues. Trimming took 0 bases from V and 2 from J; bases not matched to a gene: 10. Looked up from germline, CDR1 is KGHSH and CDR2 is LQKENI. The CDR3, as DNA: TGTGCCAGCTCACCACCGGTGTGGCTGGACAGGGGGACCTACGAGCAGTACTTC. Its protein product is CASSPPVWLDRGTYEQYF.

The gene calls are TRBV4-1 and TRBJ2-1, with TRBD2 identical over 13 bases. The germline V gene has CDR1 MGHRA and CDR2 YSYEKL. This CDR3 is 20 amino acids long. V shed 0 bases, J shed 0 bases, and the junction held 8 bases outside the gene matches. CDR3 DNA sequence: TGCGCCAGCAGCCAAGATCCGACTAGCGGGGGGCGGAGCTCCTACAATGAGCAGTTCTTC. Encoded protein: CASSQDPTSGGRSSYNEQFF.

The chain combines TRBV11-3 with TRBJ2-1; TRBD1 agrees at 9 bases. Germline V lookup: CDR1 SGHNT, CDR2 YENEEA. The CDR3 covers 18 residues. Unmatched junction bases numbered 10, after V lost 0 bases and J lost 4 bases. Here the CDR3 DNA reads TGTGCCAGCAGCTTAGATCAAGGGGGGACAGGGAAGTACAATGAGCAGTTCTTC. This translates into CASSLDQGGTGKYNEQFF.

V gene TRBV7-6 combines with J gene TRBJ2-3; 7 bases match TRBD1. Germline-derived CDR1 and CDR2 are SGHVS and FNYEAQ. The V gene end was trimmed by 10 bases and the J gene end by 2 bases; junction bases not matched to a gene: 15. This CDR3 is built from 16 residues. The CDR3 is CATSLRPGQSTDTQYF. Here the CDR3 DNA reads TGTGCCACCTCCCTACGACCGGGACAGTCCACAGATACGCAGTATTTT. Looking up the rest from reference TRBV7-6 and TRBJ2-3 gives the full variable domain: GAGVSQSPRYKVTKRGQDVALRCDPISGHVSLYWYRQALGQGPEFLTYFNYEAQQDKSGLPNDRFSAERPEGSISTLTIQRTEQRDSAMYRCATSLRPGQSTDTQYFGPGTRLTVL.

The chain uses TRBV28 and TRBJ1-2; TRBD1 matches 9 bases. Germline V gives CDR1 MDHEN, CDR2 SYDVKM. V trimming: 5 bases; J trimming: 3 bases; junction bases outside the gene matches: 7. This CDR3 is built from 15 residues. The DNA of the CDR3 is TGTGCCAGCAGTGTTTTACAGGGGGCCTACTATGGCTACACCTTC. This sequence encodes CASSVLQGAYYGYTF.

J is TRBJ2-1 and V is TRBV3-1 (or the pseudogene TRBV3-2), with 7 bases identical to TRBD1. Unmatched junction bases numbered 2, after V lost 6 bases and J lost 9 bases. Germline CDR1 is LGHDT and CDR2 is YNNKEL (reference sequence). The CDR3 runs to 11 residues. CDR3 coding DNA: TGTGCCAGCAGTACAGGGGCTGAGCAGTTCTTC. It specifies CASSTGAEQFF.

The V call is TRBV25-1, the J call TRBJ2-2, with D perhaps TRBD2 (6 bases). CDR1 is MGHDK and CDR2 is SYGVNS in the germline V gene. This CDR3 is 18 amino acids long. Trimming cost V 1 base and J 5 bases, with 20 bases left between them. The CDR3 bases are TGTGCCAGCAGTGAATCAAGGTTTGCGGGAAGAGGGACCGGGGAGCTGTTTTTT. It translates to CASSESRFAGRGTGELFF.

J is TRBJ2-7 and V is TRBV19; a weak D match, TRBD2 (6 bases). CDR1 is LNHDA and CDR2 is SQIVND in the germline V gene (reference sequence). The CDR3 sequence is 12 residues long. V was pared by 6 bases and J by 7 bases, with 13 bases between. The chain's CDR3 is CASSKREREQYF. The CDR3 DNA reads as TGTGCCAGTAGCAAACGGGAGAGGGAGCAGTACTTC.

V usage is TRBV19 and J usage is TRBJ2-2; 9 nucleotides match TRBD1. The CDR3 spans 14 residues. V was clipped by 4 bases and J by 3 bases; unmatched bases: 0. Germline loops: CDR1 LNHDA, CDR2 SQIVND (reference sequence). CDR3 DNA: TGTGCCAGTAGTAGGGACAGGGACACCGGGGAGCTGTTTTTT. It encodes CASSRDRDTGELFF.

This chain links TRBV18 with TRBJ2-7; TRBD2 is a possible D gene (5 bases). The CDR3 has 13 residues. The germline gives CDR1 KGHSH, CDR2 LQKENI. V was clipped by 6 bases and J by 7 bases, with 16 bases between them. CDR3 amino acids: CASSSLGIREQYF. The CDR3 nucleotides are TGTGCCAGCTCCTCCCTCGGGATAAGGGAGCAGTACTTC.

The rearrangement joins TRBV24-1 to TRBJ2-1, with 9 nucleotides matching TRBD1. Germline loops: CDR1 KGHDR, CDR2 SFDVKD. V shed 6 bases, J shed 3 bases, and the junction held 2 bases outside the gene matches. The CDR3 runs 14 residues. The CDR3 spells CATSTGGFYNEQFF. CDR3 bases: TGTGCCACCAGTACAGGGGGCTTCTACAATGAGCAGTTCTTC.

This chain connects TRBV6-1 to TRBJ2-1; the match to TRBD1 covers 7 bases. The V segment lost 3 bases and the J segment 0 bases; nucleotides outside the gene matches: 8. The CDR3 runs to 17 residues. The V gene's germline CDR1 is MNHNS and CDR2 SASEGT. The CDR3 reads CASSEVYYRGSYNEQFF. The DNA for the CDR3 is TGTGCCAGCAGTGAGGTTTACTACAGGGGCTCCTACAATGAGCAGTTCTTC.

This clone was detected a few times. The chain has TRBV11-2 and TRBJ1-2, with a tentative D call TRBD1 (5 bases). The CDR3 spans 12 residues. V was trimmed by 1 base and J by 6 bases, leaving 6 bases between them. Per germline, CDR1 SGHAT and CDR2 FQNNGV. The CDR3 protein is CASSLGRDGYTF. CDR3 sequence (DNA): TGTGCCAGCAGCTTAGGCAGGGATGGCTACACCTTC.

This clone came up once. The CDR3, as DNA: TGTGCCAGCAGCTCGACCGGGACTCTCTACGAGCAGTACTTC. This codes for CASSSTGTLYEQYF. This rearrangement joins TRBV5-4 to TRBJ2-7; the D gene is possibly TRBD2 (6 bases). With 3 bases removed from V and 3 bases from J, the gap between germline ends came to 13 bases. The CDR3 loop spans 14 amino acids. CDR1 and CDR2 from the germline V gene are SGHNT and YYREEE (reference sequence).

This clone has only a few counts. The CDR3 DNA sequence: TGTGCCAGCTCACCGGGGCAAGGGATTTCACCCCTCCACTTT. It is translated as CASSPGQGISPLHF. The chain couples TRBV18 to TRBJ1-6, with a weak D call TRBD1 (5 bases). The CDR3 is 14 residues long. V lost 3 bases, J lost 9 bases, and 12 bases lay in between. Looked up from germline, CDR1 is KGHSH and CDR2 is LQKENI.

This clone was recorded only once. The chain recombines TRBV28 with TRBJ1-6; D is possibly TRBD1 (5 bases). V lost 5 bases, J lost 14 bases, and 16 bases lay in between. CDR1 and CDR2 from the germline V gene are MDHEN and SYDVKM. The CDR3 extends over 13 amino acids. Here the CDR3 reads CASSQGSFRTLHF. The CDR3, as DNA: TGTGCCAGCAGTCAGGGATCCTTCAGGACCCTCCACTTT.

The chain recombines TRBV11-3 with TRBJ2-1; D perhaps matches TRBD1 (5 bases). The length of the CDR3 is 15 residues. V dropped 1 base and J dropped 8 bases, with 15 bases sitting between them. The germline V gene encodes CDR1 SGHNT and CDR2 YENEEA. CDR3: CASSLALSGLDEQFF. CDR3 nucleotide sequence: TGTGCCAGCAGCTTAGCCCTGTCAGGGTTGGATGAGCAGTTCTTC.

The V call is TRBV19, the J call TRBJ1-6; 7 nucleotides agree with TRBD1. The CDR3 has 13 amino acids. Germline CDR1 LNHDA, CDR2 SQIVND (reference sequence). Losses at the gene ends were 0 bases for V and 14 bases for J; bases not matched to a gene: 4. CDR3 sequence: CASSIDQQGSLHF. As DNA, the CDR3 is TGTGCCAGTAGTATAGATCAACAGGGGTCCCTCCACTTT.

With regard to this clone: The junction shows a germline mismatch at one end, possibly a read error. For the CDR3, the DNA is TGTGCCTCCTCAATGGCATCTTACGGGCGGGAGGGCCAGATCTTC. Protein product: CASSMASYGREGQIF. The rearrangement uses TRBV19 and TRBJ2-1, with 9 bases identical to TRBD2. This CDR3 comprises 15 residues. Per germline, CDR1 LNHDA and CDR2 SQIVND (reference sequence).

This clone was seen a few times. The V and J genes are TRBV6-6 and TRBJ2-3; weak D call: TRBD2 (5 bases). V was pared by 7 bases and J by 4 bases, with 21 bases between. CDR1 and CDR2 (germline): MNHNY, SVGAGI (reference sequence). This CDR3 spans 16 amino acids. CDR3 sequence (DNA): TGTGCCAGCACCTCCGATTTAGCGACTCGATCAGATACGCAGTATTTT. Its protein is CASTSDLATRSDTQYF.